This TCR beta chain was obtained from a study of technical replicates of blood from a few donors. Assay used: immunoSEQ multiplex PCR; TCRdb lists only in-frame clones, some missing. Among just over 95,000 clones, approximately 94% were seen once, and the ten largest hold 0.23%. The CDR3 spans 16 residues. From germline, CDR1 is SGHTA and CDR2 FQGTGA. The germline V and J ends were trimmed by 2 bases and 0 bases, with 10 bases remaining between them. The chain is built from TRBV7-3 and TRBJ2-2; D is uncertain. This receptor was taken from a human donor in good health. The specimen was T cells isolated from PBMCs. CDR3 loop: CASSLGPLSNTGELFF. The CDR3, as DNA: TGTGCCAGCAGCTTAGGGCCCTTATCGAACACCGGGGAGCTGTTTTTT.